This entry lists 29 T cell receptor beta chains sequenced from one sample in a study of blood T cell repertoires in COVID-19. This table comes from immunoSEQ multiplex PCR, and its TCRdb copy is limited to in-frame clones, with some not included. The sample comprises a few hundred thousand clones, over 75% of which are singletons, and 1.4% to 1.5% rests with the top ten. The sequencing input was PBMCs or T cells enriched from blood (not recorded which). These receptors originate from a woman aged 18-29 years who had been exposed to COVID-19.

The V gene is TRBV19, the J gene TRBJ2-7; 7 nucleotides align to TRBD2. The CDR3 has 21 amino acids. Germline V lookup: CDR1 LNHDA, CDR2 SQIVND (reference sequence). V was clipped by 3 bases and J by 3 bases; unmatched bases: 26. In DNA form, the CDR3 reads TGTGCCAGTAGTATCTCAAGGAGGCAACGGCTATCTAGCGGTTCAAACTACGAGCAGTACTTC. This sequence encodes CASSISRRQRLSSGSNYEQYF.

This chain uses TRBV4-1 with TRBJ2-5, with 8 positions matching TRBD1. The germline CDR1 and CDR2 sequences are MGHRA and YSYEKL. V was clipped by 0 bases and J by 5 bases; unmatched bases: 8. This CDR3 comprises 16 residues. DNA of the CDR3: TGCGCCAGCAGCCAAGAAGGCGGACAGGGTTCGGAGACCCAGTACTTC. Its protein product is CASSQEGGQGSETQYF.

The chain joins TRBV3-1 (or the pseudogene TRBV3-2) to TRBJ2-4, with TRBD2 matching over 8 bases. This CDR3 spans 16 amino acids. Trimming at V came to 2 bases and at J to 6 bases, leaving 9 bases not matched to a gene. Germline loops: CDR1 LGHDT, CDR2 YNNKEL (reference sequence). CDR3 in amino acids: CASSQTLAEWGNIQYF. The DNA of the CDR3 is TGTGCCAGCAGCCAAACACTAGCGGAGTGGGGAAACATTCAGTACTTC.

The chain links TRBV2 to TRBJ1-5; possibly TRBD1 for D (6 bases). Germline values: CDR1 SNHLY, CDR2 FYNNEI. Trimming cost V 8 bases and J 9 bases, with 14 bases left between them. The length of the CDR3 is 12 residues. DNA for the CDR3: TGTGCCAGCGGACAGAATCCCAGGCCCCAGCATTTT. Translation gives CASGQNPRPQHF.

The rearrangement links TRBV28 to TRBJ2-7, with TRBD1 identical over 7 bases. The CDR3 consists of 14 residues. The junction had 12 bases not matched to a gene; V was cut back by 7 bases and J by 6 bases. The V gene's germline CDR1 is MDHEN and CDR2 SYDVKM. CDR3 loop: CASTTSDRTGEQYF. Written as DNA, the CDR3 is TGTGCCAGCACCACCTCGGACAGGACAGGCGAGCAGTACTTC.

This sequence joins TRBV18 and TRBJ1-2; D may be TRBD1 (5 bases). V was clipped by 3 bases and J by 1 base, with 12 bases between them. This CDR3 has 15 residues. Germline CDR1 KGHSH, CDR2 LQKENI. This CDR3 reads CASSPRTDSNYGYTF. CDR3 DNA sequence: TGTGCCAGCTCACCTCGGACCGACAGTAACTATGGCTACACCTTC.

The V gene is TRBV4-1, the J gene TRBJ1-2; D gene uncertain. V shed 0 bases and J shed 0 bases, with 14 bases lying between them. Germline assignment: CDR1 MGHRA and CDR2 YSYEKL. The CDR3 is made up of 17 amino acids. The CDR3 bases are TGCGCCAGCAGCCAAGAGGTCCTGGTGAGAGCTAACTATGGCTACACCTTC. Translating it yields CASSQEVLVRANYGYTF.

The J gene is TRBJ2-2, the V gene TRBV28, with D hard to call. Germline loops: CDR1 MDHEN, CDR2 SYDVKM. The V gene lost 10 bases and the J gene lost 4 bases, with 10 bases spanning the gap. This CDR3 is 12 amino acids long. CDR3 protein: CAISRVTGELFF. CDR3 nucleotide sequence: TGTGCCATCTCCCGGGTCACCGGGGAGCTGTTTTTT.

The rearrangement joins TRBV6-2 or TRBV6-3 to TRBJ1-1; D gene ambiguous. Trimming shortened V by 2 bases and J by 5 bases, and 12 bases separated the two germline ends. This CDR3 contains 14 residues. Germline V CDR1 and CDR2: MNHEY, SVGEGT. The chain's CDR3 is CASSYPGVETEAFF. CDR3 DNA: TGTGCCAGCAGTTACCCGGGTGTGGAAACTGAAGCTTTCTTT.

This chain joins TRBV3-1 (or the pseudogene TRBV3-2) and TRBJ1-1; the D is unclear. This CDR3 has 11 residues. Germline V CDR1 and CDR2: LGHDT, YNNKEL (reference sequence). Trimming pared 5 bases from V and 11 bases from J, leaving 12 bases between. The CDR3 loop is CASSDNARAFF. The CDR3 region has the DNA TGTGCCAGCAGCGACAACGCGCGCGCTTTCTTT.

Note on this clone: Other DNA sequences within the sample encode an identical CDR3. The CDR3 is CASSQRGSTEAFF. The CDR3 nucleotides are TGTGCCAGCAGCCAACGGGGGTCCACTGAAGCTTTCTTT. V and J are TRBV3-1 (or the pseudogene TRBV3-2) and TRBJ1-1; weak D call: TRBD1 (5 bases). The V gene's germline CDR1 is LGHDT and CDR2 YNNKEL (reference sequence). The CDR3 extends over 13 amino acids. V lost 2 bases and J 4 bases, leaving 8 bases between the germline ends.

The CDR3 coding sequence is TGTGCCAGCAGCTTAGGGGGGGGACTAGCGGGAGTTAGGAGCACAGATACGCAGTATTTT. This encodes CASSLGGGLAGVRSTDTQYF. The chain recombines TRBV7-8 with TRBJ2-3, with TRBD2 matching 14 bases. This CDR3 region has 20 residues. From germline, CDR1 is SGHVS and CDR2 FQNEAQ. V was clipped by 1 base and J by 0 bases; unmatched bases: 9. The complete variable domain, with remaining parts taken from reference TRBV7-8 and TRBJ2-3, reads GAGVSQSPRYKVAKRGQDVALRCDPISGHVSLFWYQQALGQGPEFLTYFQNEAQLDKSGLPSDRFFAERPEGSVSTLKIQRTQQEDSAVYLCASSLGGGLAGVRSTDTQYFGPGTRLTVL.

The rearrangement joins TRBV29-1 to TRBJ2-1, with 7 positions matching TRBD1. The CDR3 is made up of 12 amino acids. The germline gives CDR1 SQVTM, CDR2 ANQGSEA. The V and J ends lost 7 bases and 13 bases, in that order; junction bases with no gene match: 13. The CDR3 nucleotides read TGCAGCGCCGCGACCCTGACAGGGAATCAGTTCTTC. It specifies CSAATLTGNQFF.

V gene TRBV5-1 combines with J gene TRBJ2-2; no clear D gene. V lost 3 bases to trimming and J lost 6 bases, with 9 bases between them. Germline V gives CDR1 SGHRS, CDR2 YFSETQ. CDR3 size: 13 residues. This CDR3 is CASSYAEAGELFF. CDR3 in DNA: TGCGCCAGCAGCTACGCAGAGGCCGGGGAGCTGTTTTTT. The variable domain in full, completed from reference TRBV5-1 and TRBJ2-2, reads KAGVTQTPRYLIKTRGQQVTLSCSPISGHRSVSWYQQTPGQGLQFLFEYFSETQRNKGNFPGRFSGRQFSNSRSEMNVSTLELGDSALYLCASSYAEAGELFFGEGSRLTVL.

The chain uses TRBV7-2 and TRBJ2-1; the match to TRBD2 covers 11 bases. V lost 4 bases to trimming and J lost 10 bases; unmatched junction nucleotides: 18. Germline CDR1 reads SGHTA; CDR2 reads FQGNSA. This CDR3 is built from 18 residues. This CDR3 reads CASSSLQFTSGRGSEQFF. CDR3 nucleotides: TGTGCCAGCAGCTCCCTTCAATTTACTAGCGGGAGAGGGTCGGAGCAGTTCTTC.

The chain is built from TRBV6-1 and TRBJ2-7, with D uncertain. V was pared by 1 base and J by 5 bases, with 12 bases between. Germline lookup yields CDR1 MNHNS and CDR2 SASEGT. This CDR3 comprises 14 residues. The CDR3 loop reads CASSEGRLPDEQYF. The CDR3 DNA follows: TGTGCCAGCAGTGAAGGAAGACTCCCGGACGAGCAGTACTTC.

This clone was recorded only once. This chain uses TRBV7-7 with TRBJ2-2; a weak D match, TRBD2 (5 bases). Trimming cost V 3 bases and J 4 bases, with 6 bases left between them. CDR3 length: 13 residues. The germline V gene has CDR1 SSHAT and CDR2 FNYEAQ (reference sequence). The CDR3 protein is CASSFRGTGELFF. The CDR3 DNA follows: TGTGCCAGCAGCTTCCGGGGCACCGGGGAGCTGTTTTTT.

The genes are TRBV4-1 and TRBJ2-5; 9 bases agree with TRBD1. The CDR3 loop spans 18 amino acids. The germline V gene encodes CDR1 MGHRA and CDR2 YSYEKL. V shed 1 base, J shed 5 bases, and the junction held 14 bases outside the gene matches. CDR3 nucleotide sequence: TGCGCCAGCAGCCAAGGGGGCCGGCCGGGACAGGGTTACGAGACCCAGTACTTC. Protein: CASSQGGRPGQGYETQYF.

This sequence joins TRBV24-1 and TRBJ1-5, with 8 bases that match TRBD1. V gave up 5 bases and J gave up 4 bases; unmatched junction bases: 3. This CDR3 has 14 amino acids. Per the germline V gene, CDR1 is KGHDR and CDR2 is SFDVKD. This CDR3 is CATSGTGNNQPQHF. The DNA for the CDR3 is TGTGCCACCAGTGGGACAGGGAATAATCAGCCCCAGCATTTT.

This rearrangement joins TRBV15 to TRBJ2-7; 12 bases are shared with TRBD1. This CDR3 comprises 16 residues. Germline CDR1 is LNHNV and CDR2 is YYDKDF (reference sequence). J gave up 7 bases and V 1 base, and 8 bases lay outside the gene matches. The CDR3 loop reads CATSRAKGQGAWEQYF. The DNA of the CDR3 is TGTGCCACCAGCAGAGCGAAGGGACAGGGGGCGTGGGAGCAGTACTTC.

In this sample, this clone turned up a few times. V is TRBV11-3 and J is TRBJ2-7; 12 positions match TRBD2. V lost 5 bases to trimming and J lost 0 bases; unmatched junction nucleotides: 11. CDR1 and CDR2 (germline): SGHNT, YENEEA. The CDR3 is 18 residues long. CDR3 DNA: TGTGCCAGCAGCCTCCGACTACTAGCGGGGGGCAGCTCCTACGAGCAGTACTTC. As protein: CASSLRLLAGGSSYEQYF.

The chain has TRBV7-2 and TRBJ1-1, with D perhaps TRBD1 (5 bases). CDR1 is SGHTA and CDR2 is FQGNSA in the germline V gene. The CDR3 extends over 15 amino acids. The V end lost 1 base, the J end lost 5 bases, and 14 bases lay between the germline ends. CDR3 sequence reads: CASSLEGRARTEAFF. In DNA form, the CDR3 reads TGTGCCAGCAGCTTAGAAGGCAGGGCCCGGACTGAAGCTTTCTTT.

This chain uses TRBV7-2 with TRBJ1-4, with D maybe TRBD1 (5 bases). The germline CDR1 and CDR2 sequences are SGHTA and FQGNSA. The CDR3 has 17 residues. V lost 3 bases and J lost 1, with 15 bases in between. CDR3 sequence (DNA): TGTGCCAGCAGCTTGTCCGGGCAGGGAGGAACTAATGAAAAACTGTTTTTT. Translation: CASSLSGQGGTNEKLFF.

This chain joins TRBV14 and TRBJ2-3, with 12 bases matching TRBD2. Trimming at V came to 1 base and at J to 6 bases, leaving 5 bases not matched to a gene. CDR3 length: 16 residues. The germline gives CDR1 SGHDN, CDR2 FVKESK. CDR3 sequence reads: CASSQALAGGPDTQYF. The CDR3 region has the DNA TGTGCCAGCAGCCAAGCCCTAGCGGGGGGGCCGGATACGCAGTATTTT.

V gene TRBV18 combines with J gene TRBJ1-2; D uncertain. Germline CDR1 and CDR2: KGHSH and LQKENI. This CDR3 region has 14 residues. Between the trimmed V and J ends, which lost 3 bases and 2 bases, there was a span of 10 bases. CDR3 in DNA: TGTGCCAGCTCACCCTCAGAGGGCAACTATGGCTACACCTTC. Encoded protein: CASSPSEGNYGYTF. Based on the CDR3 plus reference TRBV18 and TRBJ1-2, the full variable domain is NAGVMQNPRHLVRRRGQEARLRCSPMKGHSHVYWYRQLPEEGLKFMVYLQKENIIDESGMPKERFSAEFPKEGPSILRIQQVVRGDSAAYFCASSPSEGNYGYTFGSGTRLTVV.

The gene calls are TRBV28 and TRBJ1-2, with D possibly being TRBD1 (5 bases). The V and J ends lost 5 bases and 7 bases respectively, with 23 bases between them. Germline lookup yields CDR1 MDHEN and CDR2 SYDVKM. The CDR3 loop spans 16 amino acids. The CDR3: CASSLSNTAVGGGYTF. The CDR3 nucleotides read TGTGCCAGCAGTCTATCTAACACAGCAGTCGGGGGTGGCTACACCTTC.

V gene TRBV5-1 combines with J gene TRBJ2-2; a possible D gene is TRBD2 (6 bases). V was pared by 0 bases and J by 6 bases, with 12 bases between. This CDR3 has 15 amino acids. Germline values: CDR1 SGHRS, CDR2 YFSETQ. DNA for the CDR3: TGCGCCAGCAGCTTGGTGTCGGGAGCAGCCGGGGAGCTGTTTTTT. This translates into CASSLVSGAAGELFF.

The chain has TRBV9 and TRBJ1-6; D perhaps matches TRBD1 (5 bases). Germline V gives CDR1 SGDLS, CDR2 YYNGEE. CDR3 size: 16 residues. V lost 4 bases to trimming and J lost 3 bases, with 14 bases between them. Here the CDR3 DNA reads TGTGCCAGCAGCTCCCCTGGGGGGAACTATAATTCACCCCTCCACTTT. Protein product: CASSSPGGNYNSPLHF.

The rearrangement joins TRBV7-9 to TRBJ1-1, with 9 positions matching TRBD1. The germline V gene encodes CDR1 SEHNR and CDR2 FQNEAQ (reference sequence). Losses at the gene ends were 4 bases for V and 4 bases for J; bases not matched to a gene: 4. There are 14 residues in the CDR3. The CDR3 bases are TGTGCCAGCAGCTCTCGACAGGGGGGCACTGAAGCTTTCTTT. It encodes CASSSRQGGTEAFF.